This entry describes one T cell receptor (beta chain). No antigen is known for it. Assay: immunoSEQ multiplex PCR; the TCRdb copy retains only in-frame clones and omits some. The table has 84,000 or so clones, roughly 85% seen once. The source of the sample is a study of graft-versus-host responses after intestinal transplantation. The CDR3 is 14 residues long. Trimming removed 5 bases from V and 7 bases from J; junction bases left unmatched: 11. Germline V CDR1 and CDR2: SGHTS, YDEGEE. The sequence derives from a human donor who received an intestinal transplant. Material: unstimulated CD4+ T cells sorted from spleen or lymph node cells, obtained before intestinal transplant. The V call is TRBV5-8, the J call TRBJ2-5; 7 bases fit TRBD1. The CDR3 DNA is TGTGCCAGCAGTCCCGACAGGGCCATTGGGACCCAGTACTTC. It specifies CASSPDRAIGTQYF. The full variable domain, with the rest looked up from reference TRBV5-8 and TRBJ2-5, is EAGVTQSPTHLIKTRGQQATLRCSPISGHTSVYWYQQALGLGLQFLLWYDEGEERNRGNFPPRFSGRQFPNYSSELNVNALELEDSALYLCASSPDRAIGTQYFGPGTRLLVL.